Listed here are 13 T cell receptor beta chains from one sample, sequenced in a study of T cells in tumors after PD-1 blockade. Libraries were prepared by immunoSEQ multiplex PCR; TCRdb keeps only in-frame clonotypes and omits some of them. The data show roughly 48,000 clones, 81% seen once. Source: PBMCs, taken before anti-PD-1 treatment. Receptors originate from a human donor with basal cell carcinoma.

The V gene is TRBV18, the J gene TRBJ2-3; the D gene is possibly TRBD2 (6 bases). This CDR3 is 17 amino acids long. CDR1 and CDR2 (germline): KGHSH, LQKENI. V was cut by 1 base and J by 2 bases, with 16 bases left in between. The CDR3 DNA sequence: TGTGCCAGCTCACCACAGTTCAGGGACTCAATCACAGATACGCAGTATTTT. Translating it yields CASSPQFRDSITDTQYF. The variable domain in full, with the rest retrieved from reference TRBV18 and TRBJ2-3, is NAGVMQNPRHLVRRRGQEARLRCSPMKGHSHVYWYRQLPEEGLKFMVYLQKENIIDESGMPKERFSAEFPKEGPSILRIQQVVRGDSAAYFCASSPQFRDSITDTQYFGPGTRLTVL.

The chain joins TRBV3-1 (or the pseudogene TRBV3-2) to TRBJ1-1; TRBD1 is a possible D gene (5 bases). Germline-derived CDR1 and CDR2 are LGHDT and YNNKEL (reference sequence). CDR3 length equals 15 residues. Trimming removed 0 bases from V and 1 base from J, with 9 bases in between. The DNA for the CDR3 is TGTGCCAGCAGCCAAGATCCACAGGCGAACACTGAAGCTTTCTTT. This encodes CASSQDPQANTEAFF.

This CDR3 is CASKRYAQDGSPLHF. CDR3 coding DNA: TGTGCCAGCAAGAGGTACGCTCAGGATGGTTCACCCCTCCACTTT. The chain is built from TRBV5-4 and TRBJ1-6; no reliable D call. This CDR3 comprises 15 residues. Trimming pared 6 bases from V and 9 bases from J, leaving 19 bases between. The V gene's germline CDR1 is SGHNT and CDR2 YYREEE (reference sequence).

The chain links TRBV5-1 to TRBJ2-1; 9 nucleotides match TRBD1. CDR1 and CDR2 from the germline V gene are SGHRS and YFSETQ. This CDR3 region has 14 residues. V lost 3 bases and J lost 4; bases outside the gene matches: 2. The CDR3 is CASSSGQGYNEQFF. The DNA for the CDR3 is TGCGCCAGCAGCTCGGGACAGGGATACAATGAGCAGTTCTTC.

This clone was observed once. The rearrangement links TRBV5-6 to TRBJ2-1, with 11 bases fitting TRBD2. This CDR3 region has 18 residues. From germline, CDR1 is SGHDT and CDR2 YYEEEE. J lost 1 base, V lost 0 bases, and 6 bases had no gene match. Written as DNA, the CDR3 is TGTGCCAGCAGCTTGGGACTAGCGGGGACCCAGTCCTACAATGAGCAGTTCTTC. It translates to CASSLGLAGTQSYNEQFF.

This chain uses TRBV6-5 with TRBJ1-5; tentative D call: TRBD1 (5 bases). The CDR3 is 15 amino acids. V dropped 5 bases and J dropped 4 bases, with 15 bases sitting between them. CDR1 and CDR2 (germline): MNHEY, SVGAGI. The CDR3 bases are TGTGCCAGCAGTCGAGAAGGGGTTGGGAATCAGCCCCAGCATTTT. It encodes CASSREGVGNQPQHF.

The gene calls are TRBV10-1 and TRBJ1-1, with a tentative D call TRBD1 (5 bases). Germline CDR1 WNHNN, CDR2 SYGVQD (reference sequence). Trimming removed 3 bases from V and 4 bases from J, with 12 bases in between. This CDR3 comprises 14 residues. The DNA of the CDR3 is TGCGCCAGCAGTGAAACGGGGGGTCGCACTGAAGCTTTCTTT. Translation: CASSETGGRTEAFF.

This chain joins TRBV29-1 and TRBJ1-2; unclear D gene. The germline V gene has CDR1 SQVTM and CDR2 ANQGSEA. CDR3 length: 14 amino acids. Trimming stripped 0 bases from V and 8 bases from J, with 16 bases between. The CDR3: CSVEESPGTRGYTF. CDR3 nucleotides: TGCAGCGTTGAAGAATCCCCAGGCACAAGGGGCTACACCTTC.

On this clone itself: Other DNA variants within this sample encode the same CDR3. The chain combines TRBV25-1 with TRBJ1-1; D unresolved. Trimming left V 2 bases short and J 4 bases short, with 8 bases between. Per the germline V gene, CDR1 is MGHDK and CDR2 is SYGVNS. This CDR3 contains 13 residues. The CDR3 bases are TGTGCCAGCAGTGAAGGGGATCGCACTGAAGCTTTCTTT. Protein sequence: CASSEGDRTEAFF. The whole variable domain, filled in from reference TRBV25-1 and TRBJ1-1, reads EADIYQTPRYLVIGTGKKITLECSQTMGHDKMYWYQQDPGMELHLIHYSYGVNSTEKGDLSSESTVSRIRTEHFPLTLESARPSHTSQYLCASSEGDRTEAFFGQGTRLTVV.

In its sample, this clone was seen once. The V and J genes are TRBV10-3 and TRBJ2-5; 10 nucleotides agree with TRBD2. The germline V gene encodes CDR1 ENHRY and CDR2 SYGVKD. The CDR3 loop spans 15 amino acids. The V gene end was trimmed by 10 bases and the J gene end by 5 bases; junction bases not matched to a gene: 13. The CDR3 DNA reads as TGTGCCACGGGATTGAGCGGGGGGGCCGTTGAGACCCAGTACTTC. It is translated as CATGLSGGAVETQYF.

The table lists this clone with a count of one. The CDR3 loop reads CASSSDWYRTDTQYF. CDR3 DNA sequence: TGCGCCAGCAGCTCGGACTGGTACCGCACAGATACGCAGTATTTT. This sequence joins TRBV5-1 and TRBJ2-3, with D perhaps TRBD2 (5 bases). There are 15 residues in the CDR3. Trimming stripped 3 bases from V and 1 base from J, with 12 bases between. Per the germline V gene, CDR1 is SGHRS and CDR2 is YFSETQ. Filled out from reference TRBV5-1 and TRBJ2-3, the complete variable domain reads KAGVTQTPRYLIKTRGQQVTLSCSPISGHRSVSWYQQTPGQGLQFLFEYFSETQRNKGNFPGRFSGRQFSNSRSEMNVSTLELGDSALYLCASSSDWYRTDTQYFGPGTRLTVL.

The chain recombines TRBV7-2 with TRBJ2-7; D is possibly TRBD2 (5 bases). Trimming cost V 1 base and J 3 bases, with 10 bases left between them. Germline CDR1 is SGHTA and CDR2 is FQGNSA. The length of the CDR3 is 14 residues. CDR3 loop: CASSLDYSGYEQYF. The CDR3 DNA follows: TGTGCCAGCAGCTTAGACTACAGCGGCTACGAGCAGTACTTC.

In its sample, this clone was seen once. This chain connects TRBV2 to TRBJ2-1, with 16 bases that match TRBD2. In germline, CDR1 is SNHLY, CDR2 FYNNEI. This CDR3 is 20 amino acids long. After removal of 7 bases from V and 6 bases from J, the junction contained 18 bases not matched to a gene. The CDR3 loop reads CASIPGVRRGLAGGPNEQFF. The CDR3 nucleotides read TGTGCCAGCATCCCCGGAGTACGCCGGGGACTAGCGGGGGGGCCCAATGAGCAGTTCTTC.